These 7 T cell receptor beta chains share one sample of origin, sequenced in a study of blood T cell repertoires in COVID-19. Only in-frame clones appear in the TCRdb table, and some are missing; sequencing was by immunoSEQ multiplex PCR. The sample contains some 140,000 clones, approximately 80% of which appear only once. The sample was peripheral blood. The receptors stem from a woman aged 55-69 years with COVID-19, enrolled during active disease.

This sequence joins TRBV7-3 and TRBJ1-6; TRBD1 is a possible D gene (6 bases). There are 15 residues in the CDR3. V was pared by 1 base and J by 6 bases, with 10 bases between. The germline CDR1 and CDR2 sequences are SGHTA and FQGTGA. The CDR3 nucleotides read TGTGCCAGCAGCTTAATGGACAGCGCTAATTCACCCCTCCACTTT. This translates into CASSLMDSANSPLHF.

This chain uses TRBV6-6 with TRBJ1-2, with 8 bases lining up with TRBD1. Trimming removed 6 bases from V and 7 bases from J; junction bases left unmatched: 7. This CDR3 region has 13 residues. The germline gives CDR1 MNHNY, CDR2 SVGAGI (reference sequence). The CDR3 sequence: CASSQGQGSGYTF. The CDR3 DNA reads as TGTGCCAGCAGCCAAGGACAGGGTAGTGGCTACACCTTC.

This sequence joins TRBV2 and TRBJ2-2; D uncertain. CDR3 size: 14 residues. Trimming removed 5 bases at V and 2 bases at J, with 9 bases between. The germline V gene encodes CDR1 SNHLY and CDR2 FYNNEI. The CDR3 DNA is TGTGCCAGCAGTAGGCTAGGTAACACCGGGGAGCTGTTTTTT. Residues: CASSRLGNTGELFF.

V is TRBV6-5 and J is TRBJ1-5; 8 nucleotides align to TRBD1. This CDR3 has 14 residues. The J segment lost 7 bases and the V segment lost 6 bases, leaving 8 bases of the junction unmatched. Germline V CDR1 and CDR2: MNHEY, SVGAGI. In nucleotides, the CDR3 is TGTGCCAGCAGCCGCGGGACAGGCCGGCAGCCCCAGCATTTT. This codes for CASSRGTGRQPQHF.

This chain uses TRBV5-6 with TRBJ2-5; the D gene is possibly TRBD1 (6 bases). The CDR3 extends over 16 amino acids. V lost 3 bases and J lost 5, with 20 bases in between. Germline loops: CDR1 SGHDT, CDR2 YYEEEE. This CDR3 reads CASSSRLPGQRETQYF. CDR3 coding DNA: TGTGCCAGCAGCTCCAGACTACCCGGACAGCGGGAGACCCAGTACTTC.

This chain uses TRBV5-1 with TRBJ1-3, with D perhaps matching TRBD1 (6 bases). Looked up from germline, CDR1 is SGHRS and CDR2 is YFSETQ. The CDR3 is 16 residues long. With 5 bases removed from V and 4 bases from J, the gap between germline ends came to 19 bases. The CDR3 DNA reads as TGCGCCAGCAGAAGGGGGGGACCCTCGGGAGGAAACACCATATATTTT. Encoded protein: CASRRGGPSGGNTIYF.

The chain has TRBV11-3 and TRBJ2-1; 10 bases map to TRBD2. The CDR3 has 16 residues. CDR1 and CDR2 from the germline V gene are SGHNT and YENEEA. V was pared by 1 base and J by 8 bases, with 8 bases of the junction left unmatched. The CDR3 loop reads CASSLGERGGLDEQFF. The CDR3 nucleotides are TGTGCCAGCAGCTTAGGGGAGCGGGGGGGCCTCGATGAGCAGTTCTTC.